This T cell receptor (beta chain) was sequenced during a study of shared clonotypes between healthy human individuals. Findings and limits, study-wide: Non-shared clonotypes had lower generation probabilities than those shared by all four donors.

CDR3 length: 16 residues. CDR1 and CDR2 (germline): MGHDK, SYGVNS. V shed 2 bases and J shed 1 base, with 12 bases lying between them. Notes on this clone: As yet, its antigen is unknown.

Every subset's genomic DNA went evenly onto several immunoSEQ plates. Study processing details: Filtering differed because ImmunoSEQ produced junction-only sequences that carried no quality scores. Sequencing used immunoSEQ multiplex PCR; TCRdb keeps in-frame clones, though not all of them. That table furnishes V, J and clone size, whereas the DNA furnished D and trimming. The repertoire holds about 1 million clones, with under 80% as singletons. The CD4+ fraction was divided into a CD45RA+ naive subset and a CD45RA-negative memory subset. This sequence was found in a man aged 18 to 35 in good health. The chain has TRBV25-1 and TRBJ2-4; D remains unclear. Specimen: memory CD4+ T cells sorted from blood. Subset specified: CD45RA-negative fraction. The CDR3 DNA is TGTGCCAGCAGTGAAACCCTCCTCGGGGCCAAAAACATTCAGTACTTC. Translated: CASSETLLGAKNIQYF. Using reference TRBV25-1 and TRBJ2-4 for the parts outside the CDR3, the full variable domain is EADIYQTPRYLVIGTGKKITLECSQTMGHDKMYWYQQDPGMELHLIHYSYGVNSTEKGDLSSESTVSRIRTEHFPLTLESARPSHTSQYLCASSETLLGAKNIQYFGAGTRLSVL.